This T cell receptor (beta chain) was captured by sequencing in a study of T cell clonality in common variable immunodeficiency. This clone was seen ten or more times. The antigen is unknown. The sequence runs out 3 residues before the end of the CDR3; the remainder is reconstructed from the germline J gene. Study-wide findings and caveats: CVID subjects had higher TCRbeta clonality than healthy controls, most marked in about a third.

Profiling relied on immunoSEQ multiplex PCR, and the TCRdb table lists in-frame clones only, not all of them. This sample shows tens of thousands of clones and no singletons; 2.5% to 3% rests with the ten largest. Germline loops: CDR1 SGHRS, CDR2 YFSETQ. The V end lost 0 bases, the J end lost 0 bases, and 10 bases lay between the germline ends. The CDR3 length is 15 residues. Material: peripheral blood mononuclear cells. The chain has TRBV5-1 and TRBJ2-7; D is undetermined. This TCR came from a person between 18 and 75 years old in good health. The CDR3 bases that were read are TGCGCCAGCAGCTTGGCGGTTGGTCCCTCCTACGAG. Encoded protein: CASSLAVGPSYE. The full CDR3 reads CASSLAVGPSYEQYF. Full variable domain (remainder filled in from reference TRBV5-1 and TRBJ2-7): KAGVTQTPRYLIKTRGQQVTLSCSPISGHRSVSWYQQTPGQGLQFLFEYFSETQRNKGNFPGRFSGRQFSNSRSEMNVSTLELGDSALYLCASSLAVGPSYEQYFGPGTRLTVT.